These 4 T cell receptor beta chains came from one sample sequenced in a study of neoadjuvant anti-PD-1 for oral cavity cancer. Sample time point: after neoadjuvant nivolumab, at surgical resection. Libraries were prepared by immunoSEQ multiplex PCR; TCRdb keeps only in-frame clonotypes and omits some of them. The table lists roughly 13,000 clones, around 70% of them singletons. Sample: PBMCs, taken after nivolumab (anti-PD-1) treatment. These receptor sequences come from a person between 40 and 79 years old with oral cavity squamous cell carcinoma.

The rearrangement joins TRBV11-2 to TRBJ1-1; D perhaps matches TRBD1 (5 bases). The CDR3 loop spans 14 amino acids. Germline CDR1 SGHAT, CDR2 FQNNGV. V was cut by 4 bases and J by 1 base, with 10 bases left in between. Here the CDR3 reads CASSSQTANTEAFF. The CDR3 DNA reads as TGTGCCAGCAGCTCTCAGACAGCGAACACTGAAGCTTTCTTT.

The chain uses TRBV2 and TRBJ1-1; 9 positions agree with TRBD1. The CDR3 runs 16 residues. The germline V gene has CDR1 SNHLY and CDR2 FYNNEI. Germline trimming cut 6 bases from V and 0 bases from J; bases unmatched to any gene: 8. The chain's CDR3 is CASRDWDRALNTEAFF. In DNA form, the CDR3 reads TGTGCCAGCAGAGATTGGGACAGGGCCTTGAACACTGAAGCTTTCTTT.

The gene calls are TRBV9 and TRBJ1-1; 7 nucleotides align to TRBD1. V shed 4 bases, J shed 6 bases, and the junction held 12 bases outside the gene matches. This CDR3 is built from 15 residues. Germline CDR1 is SGDLS and CDR2 is YYNGEE. The CDR3 DNA is TGTGCCAGCAGCCCCAGACAGGGTGGTTTGGCTGAAGCTTTCTTT. It translates to CASSPRQGGLAEAFF.

The rearrangement joins TRBV4-1 to TRBJ2-2, with D perhaps matching TRBD2 (5 bases). Germline values: CDR1 MGHRA, CDR2 YSYEKL. The germline V and J ends were trimmed by 4 bases and 8 bases, with 8 bases remaining between them. This CDR3 contains 12 residues. The CDR3 here is CASSRTRGELFF. DNA for the CDR3: TGCGCCAGCAGCCGAACTAGGGGGGAGCTGTTTTTT.